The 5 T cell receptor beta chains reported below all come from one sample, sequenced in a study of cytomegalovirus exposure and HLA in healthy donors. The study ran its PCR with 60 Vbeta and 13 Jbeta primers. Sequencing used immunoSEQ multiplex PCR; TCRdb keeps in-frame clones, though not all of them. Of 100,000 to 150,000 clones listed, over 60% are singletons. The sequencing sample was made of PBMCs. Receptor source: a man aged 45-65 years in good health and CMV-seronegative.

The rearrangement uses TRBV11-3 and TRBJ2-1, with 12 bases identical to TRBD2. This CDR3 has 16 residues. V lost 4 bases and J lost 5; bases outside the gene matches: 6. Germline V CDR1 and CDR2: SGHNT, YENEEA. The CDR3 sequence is CASSSGLAGLHNEQFF. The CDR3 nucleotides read TGTGCCAGCAGCTCCGGACTAGCGGGGCTCCACAATGAGCAGTTCTTC.

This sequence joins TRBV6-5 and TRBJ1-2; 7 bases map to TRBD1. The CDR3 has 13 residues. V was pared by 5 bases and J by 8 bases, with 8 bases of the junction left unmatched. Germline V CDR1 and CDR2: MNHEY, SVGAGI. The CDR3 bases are TGTGCCAGCAGTACCTCCCCCAGGGGGGGCTACACCTTC. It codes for CASSTSPRGGYTF.

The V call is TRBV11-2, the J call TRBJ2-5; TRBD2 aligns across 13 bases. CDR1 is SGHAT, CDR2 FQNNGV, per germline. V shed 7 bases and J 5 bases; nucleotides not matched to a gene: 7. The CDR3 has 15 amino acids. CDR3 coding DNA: TGTGCCAGCACCACTAGCGGGGGGGGAGGGGAGACCCAGTACTTC. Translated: CASTTSGGGGETQYF.

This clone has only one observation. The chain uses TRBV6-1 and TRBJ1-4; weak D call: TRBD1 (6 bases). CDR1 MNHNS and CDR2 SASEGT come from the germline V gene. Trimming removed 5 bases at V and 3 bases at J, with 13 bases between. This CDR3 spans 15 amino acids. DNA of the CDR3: TGTGCCAGCAGTCCCCGGACAGCCTCTAATGAAAAACTGTTTTTT. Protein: CASSPRTASNEKLFF.

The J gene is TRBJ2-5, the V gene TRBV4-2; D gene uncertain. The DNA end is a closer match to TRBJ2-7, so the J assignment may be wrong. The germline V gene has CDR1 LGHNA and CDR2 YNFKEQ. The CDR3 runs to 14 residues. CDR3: CASSQDRLSYEQYF. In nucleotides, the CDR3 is TGTGCCAGCAGCCAAGATCGCCTTTCCTACGAGCAGTACTTC.